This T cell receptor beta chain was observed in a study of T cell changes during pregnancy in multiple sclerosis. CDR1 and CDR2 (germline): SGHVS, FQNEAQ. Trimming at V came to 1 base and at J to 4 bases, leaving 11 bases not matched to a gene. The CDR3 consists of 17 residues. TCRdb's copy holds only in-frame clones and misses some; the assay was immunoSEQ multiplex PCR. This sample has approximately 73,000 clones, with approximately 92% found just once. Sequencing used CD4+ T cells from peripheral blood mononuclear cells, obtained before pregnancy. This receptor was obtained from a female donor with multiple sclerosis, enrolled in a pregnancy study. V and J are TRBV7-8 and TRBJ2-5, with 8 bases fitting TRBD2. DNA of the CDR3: TGTGCCAGCAGCTTAGGTCTGAGCGGGAGACGTGTAGAGACCCAGTACTTC. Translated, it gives CASSLGLSGRRVETQYF.